The rows below give T cell receptor beta chains drawn from one sample of a study of beta chain features in type 1 diabetes. Sequencing used immunoSEQ multiplex PCR; TCRdb keeps in-frame clones, though not all of them. The data hold around 500,000 clones, with about 10% observed a single time. The specimen sequenced was naive CD4+ T cells from blood. The receptors were gathered from a woman between 18 and 29 years old in good health. The conserved cysteine and the conserved F or W are not part of the CDR3 here.

CDR3	V	J	length
ASSLGVAGSDTQY	TRBV28	TRBJ2-3	13
ASSPLRRPGADTQY	TRBV18	TRBJ2-3	14
ASSGDLTVNTEAF	TRBV9	TRBJ1-1	13
AWSVGQIYEQY	TRBV30	TRBJ2-7	11
ASDRWGRADTQY	TRBV7-9	TRBJ2-3	12
ASSPPGTGKGISI	TRBV28	TRBJ1-4	13
ASSVFVESTDTQY	TRBV9	TRBJ2-3	13
ASKLAEGYNEQF	TRBV5-1	TRBJ2-1	12
ASSSQTGLAEAF	TRBV6-5	TRBJ1-1	12
ASSQDSRSYNEQF	TRBV4-1	TRBJ2-1	13
ASSKDRVANQPQH	TRBV7-8	TRBJ1-5	13
ASSPPGRSWGTEAF	TRBV27	TRBJ1-1	14
ASSTSLSSYNEQF	TRBV19	TRBJ2-1	13
ASSLEYSYEQY	TRBV7-9	TRBJ2-7	11
ASSPRVGANEKLF	TRBV11-2	TRBJ1-4	13
ASSGTGKDEKLF	TRBV28	TRBJ1-4	12
ASSYFGVSNEQF	TRBV7-2	TRBJ2-1	12
ASSSKAF	TRBV28	TRBJ1-1	7
ASSITGTGSGANVLT	TRBV18	TRBJ2-6	15
ASSQDRYKIT	TRBV4-3	TRBJ1-2	10
SVTPSGGGTDTQY	TRBV29-1	TRBJ2-3	13
SGERRTGDSYEQY	TRBV29-1	TRBJ2-7	13
SVERGSYNEQF	TRBV29-1	TRBJ2-1	11
ASSSDRGLRETQY	TRBV27	TRBJ2-5	13
ASSEPRAHEQF	TRBV25-1	TRBJ2-1	11
ASSLDSSSYNEQF	TRBV7-3	TRBJ2-1	13
ASRTNRGRTEAF	TRBV6-5	TRBJ1-1	12
ASSRSTGNTDTQY	TRBV5-1	TRBJ2-3	13
ASSRSGAQETQY	TRBV7-2	TRBJ2-5	12
ASSQPYREGEKLF	TRBV4-2	TRBJ1-4	13
ASSPRGGRGIQY	TRBV7-2	TRBJ2-4	12
ASSLADKNIQY	TRBV7-2	TRBJ2-4	11
ASSVSNPTLDGYT	TRBV9	TRBJ1-2	13
ASSPTSGTDTQY	TRBV18	TRBJ2-3	12
AWTAFGRPYNEQF	TRBV30	TRBJ2-1	13
ASSVHLGQGLGGYT	TRBV9	TRBJ1-2	14
ASSPGLATNEKLF	TRBV18	TRBJ1-4	13
ASSFGRGASYNEQF	TRBV27	TRBJ2-1	14
ASSLGTQGPLTDTQY	TRBV5-1	TRBJ2-3	15
ASSLTGGATGETQY	TRBV28	TRBJ2-5	14
AWSVRFYEQY	TRBV30	TRBJ2-7	10
ASSSDIYSYNEQF	TRBV7-3	TRBJ2-1	13
ASSLGGRYTEAF	TRBV28	TRBJ1-1	12
ASSLAGGNTEAF	TRBV5-4	TRBJ1-1	12
ASSYGSGNSPLH	TRBV6-6	TRBJ1-6	12
ASSATSGGDTQY	TRBV7-8	TRBJ2-3	12
ASSLGQGGPNEQF	TRBV5-1	TRBJ2-1	13
ASSTRGAVQSSNTEAF	TRBV7-9	TRBJ1-1	16
ASRPTGARYGYT	TRBV28	TRBJ1-2	12
ATSRDRQPGKLF	TRBV15	TRBJ1-4	12
AWGRQGAYYGYT	TRBV30	TRBJ1-2	12
SVGKDREGDGYT	TRBV29-1	TRBJ1-2	12
ASSFLGGGYEQY	TRBV27	TRBJ2-7	12
SVPGQNANQQF	TRBV29-1	TRBJ2-1	11
ASSSQGSNEQF	TRBV7-3	TRBJ2-1	11
ASSQEALGVGLF	TRBV4-1	TRBJ1-4	12
ASRGPGLAGGAHREQF	TRBV2	TRBJ2-1	16
ASSRTGLLAKNIQY	TRBV11-2	TRBJ2-4	14